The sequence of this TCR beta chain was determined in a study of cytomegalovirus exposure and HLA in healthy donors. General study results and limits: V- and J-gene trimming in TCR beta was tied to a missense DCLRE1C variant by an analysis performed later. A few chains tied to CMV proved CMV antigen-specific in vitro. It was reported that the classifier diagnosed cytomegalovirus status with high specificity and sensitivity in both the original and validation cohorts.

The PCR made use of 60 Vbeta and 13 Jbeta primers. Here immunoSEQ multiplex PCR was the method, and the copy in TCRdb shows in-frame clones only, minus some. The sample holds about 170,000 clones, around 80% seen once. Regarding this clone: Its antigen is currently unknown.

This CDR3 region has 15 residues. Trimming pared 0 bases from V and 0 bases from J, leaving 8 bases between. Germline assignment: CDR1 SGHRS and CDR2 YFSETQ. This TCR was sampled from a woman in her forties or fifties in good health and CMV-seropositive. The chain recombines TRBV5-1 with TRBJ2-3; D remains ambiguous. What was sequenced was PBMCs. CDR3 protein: CASSLEAASTDTQYF. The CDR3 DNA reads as TGCGCCAGCAGCTTGGAAGCAGCGAGCACAGATACGCAGTATTTT.